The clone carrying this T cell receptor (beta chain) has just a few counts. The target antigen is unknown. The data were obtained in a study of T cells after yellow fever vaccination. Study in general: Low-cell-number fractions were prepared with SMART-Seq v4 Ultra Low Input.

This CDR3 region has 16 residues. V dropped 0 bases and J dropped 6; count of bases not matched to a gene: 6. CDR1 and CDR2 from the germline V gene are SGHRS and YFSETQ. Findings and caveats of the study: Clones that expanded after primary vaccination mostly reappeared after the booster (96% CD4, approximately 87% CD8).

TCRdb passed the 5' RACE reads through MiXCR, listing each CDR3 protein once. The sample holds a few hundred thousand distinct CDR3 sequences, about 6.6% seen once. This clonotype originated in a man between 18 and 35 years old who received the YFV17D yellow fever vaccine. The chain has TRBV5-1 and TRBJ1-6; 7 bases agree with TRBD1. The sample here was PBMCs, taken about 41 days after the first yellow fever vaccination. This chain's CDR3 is CASSLEGQATNSPLHF. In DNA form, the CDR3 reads TGCGCCAGCAGCTTGGAAGGACAGGCCACTAATTCACCCCTCCACTTT.